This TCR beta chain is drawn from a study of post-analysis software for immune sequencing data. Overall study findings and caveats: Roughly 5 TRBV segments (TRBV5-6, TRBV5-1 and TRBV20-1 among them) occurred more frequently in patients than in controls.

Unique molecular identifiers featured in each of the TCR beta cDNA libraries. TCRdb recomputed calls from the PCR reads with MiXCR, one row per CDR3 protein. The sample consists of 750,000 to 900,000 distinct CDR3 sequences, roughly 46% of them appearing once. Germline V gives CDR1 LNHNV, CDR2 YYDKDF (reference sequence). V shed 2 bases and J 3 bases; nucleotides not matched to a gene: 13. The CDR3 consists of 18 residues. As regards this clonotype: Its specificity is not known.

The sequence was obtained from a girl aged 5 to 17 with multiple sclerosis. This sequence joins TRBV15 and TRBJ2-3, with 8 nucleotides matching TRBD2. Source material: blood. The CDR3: CATSRPTPGLDRTDTQYF. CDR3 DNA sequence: TGTGCCACCAGCAGACCGACCCCGGGACTAGACCGTACAGATACGCAGTATTTT. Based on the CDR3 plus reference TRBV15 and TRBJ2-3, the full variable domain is DAMVIQNPRYQVTQFGKPVTLSCSQTLNHNVMYWYQQKSSQAPKLLFHYYDKDFNNEADTPDNFQSRRPNTSFCFLDIRSPGLGDTAMYLCATSRPTPGLDRTDTQYFGPGTRLTVL.